The 23 T cell receptor beta chains below were found in one sample sequenced in a study of patients and donors after allogeneic stem cell transplantation. TCRdb fed the RT-PCR reads into MiXCR, producing one record per CDR3 protein. The table shows more than 25,000 distinct CDR3 sequences, with 8% to 10% occurring only once. Sequences were obtained from blood, either unsorted or a sorted T cell fraction (not recorded which). The receptors derive from a human donor who was either an allogeneic HSCT recipient or a stem cell or donor lymphocyte infusion donor (not recorded which). It is not recorded whose cells these are; they may come from a transplant donor.

This clonotype was seen many times. The rearrangement uses TRBV12-3 or TRBV12-4 and TRBJ1-5; TRBD1 matches 7 bases. The CDR3 runs to 15 residues. The ends lost 4 bases at V and 2 bases at J; junction bases unmatched: 5. CDR3 protein: CASSSQGGGNQPQHF. CDR3 nucleotide sequence: TGTGCCAGCAGTTCCCAGGGGGGTGGCAATCAGCCCCAGCATTTT.

The rearrangement links TRBV4-1 to TRBJ1-5; no clear D. The germline V and J ends were trimmed by 0 bases and 3 bases, with 12 bases remaining between them. The germline gives CDR1 MGHRA, CDR2 YSYEKL. CDR3 size: 16 residues. The CDR3 sequence: CASSQDAGRANQPQHF. CDR3 nucleotides: TGCGCCAGCAGCCAAGACGCCGGGAGGGCCAATCAGCCCCAGCATTTT.

The chain has TRBV7-9 and TRBJ2-2; D unclear. The germline CDR1 and CDR2 sequences are SEHNR and FQNEAQ (reference sequence). V was shortened by 6 bases and J by 1 base, with 12 bases between the two germline ends. This CDR3 comprises 15 residues. In DNA form, the CDR3 reads TGTGCCAGCAGTCCTCCCGTAAAGAACACCGGGGAGCTGTTTTTT. This translates into CASSPPVKNTGELFF.

This clonotype came up many times. The chain uses TRBV20-1 and TRBJ2-1; 7 bases are a match to TRBD2. This CDR3 contains 14 residues. V was clipped by 3 bases and J by 2 bases; unmatched bases: 4. Germline V gene lookup returns CDR1 DFQATT and CDR2 SNEGSKA (reference sequence). CDR3 nucleotides: TGCAGTGCTAGTAGGCTAGCGGCCTACAATGAGCAGTTCTTC. This codes for CSASRLAAYNEQFF.

This clonotype was detected many times. The chain joins TRBV6-1 to TRBJ1-1, with a possible D match to TRBD1 (6 bases). V was cut by 0 bases and J by 4 bases, with 9 bases left in between. Germline V lookup: CDR1 MNHNS, CDR2 SASEGT. This CDR3 has 14 residues. CDR3 protein: CASSEAGGPTEAFF. In DNA form, the CDR3 reads TGTGCCAGCAGTGAAGCTGGGGGGCCCACTGAAGCTTTCTTT.

The table lists this clonotype with a few counts. The V gene is TRBV20-1, the J gene TRBJ1-3; D is possibly TRBD1 (5 bases). The CDR3 has 16 amino acids. V dropped 0 bases and J dropped 1 base, with 13 bases sitting between them. In germline, CDR1 is DFQATT, CDR2 SNEGSKA (reference sequence). The CDR3 loop reads CSARDVWGGSGNTIYF. The CDR3 region has the DNA TGCAGTGCTAGAGATGTTTGGGGGGGTTCTGGAAACACCATATATTTT.

Only a few counts were recorded for this clonotype. The chain employs TRBV7-8 and TRBJ2-1; D gene unclear. Per the germline V gene, CDR1 is SGHVS and CDR2 is FQNEAQ. CDR3 length equals 13 residues. Trimming took off 5 bases at V and 3 bases at J, with 8 bases between the two ends. The chain's CDR3 is CASSPTNYNEQFF. As DNA, the CDR3 is TGTGCCAGCAGCCCTACCAACTACAATGAGCAGTTCTTC.

This clonotype occurred many times. J is TRBJ2-1 and V is TRBV5-1; D unclear. Germline lookup yields CDR1 SGHRS and CDR2 YFSETQ. V lost 0 bases and J lost 0, with 7 bases in between. This CDR3 contains 15 residues. CDR3 loop: CASSLGQTSYNEQFF. CDR3 DNA sequence: TGCGCCAGCAGCTTGGGCCAGACCTCCTACAATGAGCAGTTCTTC.

This clonotype appeared a few times. The chain joins TRBV7-9 to TRBJ2-3; 9 nucleotides line up with TRBD2. After removal of 6 bases from V and 5 bases from J, the junction contained 15 bases not matched to a gene. The CDR3 consists of 17 residues. Germline V CDR1 and CDR2: SEHNR, FQNEAQ (reference sequence). CDR3: CASRSGGVAGAVDTQYF. CDR3 sequence (DNA): TGTGCCAGCAGGAGCGGAGGGGTAGCGGGAGCGGTAGATACGCAGTATTTT.

This clonotype has a count of ten or more. V and J are TRBV7-8 and TRBJ1-2; 8 bases align to TRBD1. The V segment lost 5 bases and the J segment 1 base; nucleotides outside the gene matches: 3. Germline CDR1 and CDR2: SGHVS and FQNEAQ. The CDR3 is made up of 14 amino acids. This CDR3 is CASSRTGSNYGYTF. The DNA of the CDR3 is TGTGCCAGCAGCCGGACAGGGAGTAACTATGGCTACACCTTC.

This clonotype was seen repeatedly, ten times or more. The chain joins TRBV9 to TRBJ2-1; tentative D call: TRBD1 (5 bases). V was pared by 1 base and J by 6 bases, with 8 bases between. The germline V gene has CDR1 SGDLS and CDR2 YYNGEE. This CDR3 spans 13 amino acids. This chain's CDR3 is CASSVTDSNEQFF. DNA of the CDR3: TGTGCCAGCAGCGTAACCGACAGCAATGAGCAGTTCTTC.

In this sample, this clonotype turned up a few times. The genes are TRBV7-3 and TRBJ2-1; 8 positions match TRBD2. This CDR3 is built from 15 residues. V trimming: 5 bases; J trimming: 16 bases; junction bases outside the gene matches: 19. Germline V lookup: CDR1 SGHTA, CDR2 FQGTGA. The CDR3 reads CASSPSGTSGNERFF. The DNA for the CDR3 is TGTGCCAGCAGCCCCTCCGGGACTAGTGGCAATGAGCGTTTCTTC.

This clonotype was observed many times. CDR3 DNA: TGCAGTGCAATGATGCCGGGACTCGGAACCGGGGAGCTGTTTTTT. This sequence encodes CSAMMPGLGTGELFF. The chain carries TRBV20-1 and TRBJ2-2, with D maybe TRBD2 (6 bases). This CDR3 region has 15 residues. V was pared by 6 bases and J by 5 bases, with 19 bases between. CDR1 is DFQATT and CDR2 is SNEGSKA in the germline V gene (reference sequence).

The chain's CDR3 is CASSYPGGAVHYEQYF. DNA for the CDR3: TGCGCCAGCAGCTATCCCGGTGGGGCGGTACACTACGAGCAGTACTTC. The genes are TRBV5-1 and TRBJ2-7, with a weak D call TRBD1 (5 bases). CDR3 length equals 16 residues. Trimming removed 3 bases from V and 3 bases from J, with 19 bases in between. The germline CDR1 and CDR2 sequences are SGHRS and YFSETQ.

This clonotype was observed a handful of times. This chain links TRBV19 with TRBJ2-2; D gene uncertain. V was pared by 10 bases and J by 0 bases, with 18 bases between. Germline CDR1 and CDR2: LNHDA and SQIVND (reference sequence). The CDR3 runs 16 residues. The CDR3 reads CATTSFGVPNTGELFF. The CDR3, as DNA: TGTGCCACCACCTCATTTGGGGTACCGAACACCGGGGAGCTGTTTTTT.

This clonotype was detected many times. The J gene is TRBJ1-1, the V gene TRBV9; no firm D call. CDR3 size: 14 residues. The V and J ends lost 0 bases and 1 base respectively, with 7 bases between them. Looked up from germline, CDR1 is SGDLS and CDR2 is YYNGEE. DNA of the CDR3: TGTGCCAGCAGCGTAGGTCGACAGAACACTGAAGCTTTCTTT. Its protein is CASSVGRQNTEAFF.

In its sample, this clonotype was seen a few times. The rearrangement links TRBV28 to TRBJ2-7; D not certain. Trimming cost V 7 bases and J 7 bases, with 11 bases left between them. CDR1 MDHEN and CDR2 SYDVKM come from the germline V gene. The CDR3 has 11 amino acids. CDR3 in DNA: TGTGCCAGCAACCCATGGCCAGAGCAGTACTTC. This codes for CASNPWPEQYF.

This clonotype came up many times. The chain carries TRBV6-5 and TRBJ1-6; D gene unclear. CDR1 and CDR2 from the germline V gene are MNHEY and SVGAGI. CDR3 length equals 14 residues. V lost 3 bases and J lost 5, with 8 bases in between. Written as DNA, the CDR3 is TGTGCCAGCAGTTATTTAAGAGATAATTCACCCCTCCACTTT. Translated, it gives CASSYLRDNSPLHF.

This clonotype was detected many times. The rearrangement links TRBV11-2 to TRBJ2-7, with 10 bases aligning to TRBD1. Trimming took 2 bases from V and 11 from J; bases not matched to a gene: 12. Germline CDR1 SGHAT, CDR2 FQNNGV. This CDR3 is built from 15 residues. The CDR3 reads CASSLFGDRGRLEYF. The DNA of the CDR3 is TGTGCCAGCAGCTTATTCGGCGACAGGGGGCGCTTGGAGTACTTC.

This clonotype occurred many times. CDR3 sequence (DNA): TGTGCCAGCTCGGACATAAACTCCTACAATGAGCAGTTCTTC. Encoded protein: CASSDINSYNEQFF. The rearrangement joins TRBV7-9 to TRBJ2-1, with D possibly matching TRBD1 (5 bases). Germline V gene data show CDR1 as SEHNR and CDR2 as FQNEAQ (reference sequence). The V and J ends lost 8 bases and 0 bases respectively, with 11 bases between them. The CDR3 consists of 14 residues.

The genes are TRBV28 and TRBJ1-2; D uncertain. The CDR3 contains 11 residues. Between the trimmed V and J ends, which lost 2 bases and 2 bases, there was a span of 0 bases. Germline lookup yields CDR1 MDHEN and CDR2 SYDVKM. CDR3: CASSLNYGYTF. CDR3 nucleotide sequence: TGTGCCAGCAGTTTAAACTATGGCTACACCTTC.

This clonotype was seen more than once but under ten times. CDR3: CASSDITGGDAYNEQFF. CDR3 sequence (DNA): TGTGCCAGCAGTGACATAACAGGGGGCGATGCCTACAATGAGCAGTTCTTC. The gene calls are TRBV25-1 and TRBJ2-1; 9 bases are a match to TRBD1. The germline V gene has CDR1 MGHDK and CDR2 SYGVNS. With V trimmed by 3 bases and J by 2 bases, 8 bases remained unmatched. CDR3 length: 17 residues.

This clonotype was seen a handful of times. This chain uses TRBV7-9 with TRBJ1-1; D call uncertain. V was shortened by 2 bases and J by 2 bases, with 12 bases between the two germline ends. In germline, CDR1 is SEHNR, CDR2 FQNEAQ (reference sequence). This CDR3 comprises 15 residues. The CDR3 nucleotides are TGTGCCAGCAGCTTATTAAAGGGCTTAAACACTGAAGCTTTCTTT. It codes for CASSLLKGLNTEAFF.